A selection of T cell receptor beta chains follows, all from one sample in a study of vaccination and CD4 T cells after COVID-19. TCRdb redid the calling of the PCR reads with MiXCR, one entry per CDR3 protein. The sample has fewer than 25,000 distinct CDR3 sequences, less than 35% seen once. These TCRs' antigens remain unknown. Specimen: CD4+ T cells from blood, cultured in vitro, collected about 7 months after SARS-CoV-2 vaccination. Receptors originate from a human donor who had recovered from COVID-19. Both conserved end residues are part of each CDR3. The D gene is left open where the match is weak. Clone size is given for some rows only: seen once, a few or many times, or a class if the clone is expanded.

abundance	len	v_gene	j_gene	d_gene	CDR3nt	CDR3aa
.	18	TRBV28	TRBJ2-4	TRBD2	TGTGCCAGCAGTTCACCGGGGGGGGGCCTTGCACCCAAAAACATTCAGTACTTC	CASSSPGGGLAPKNIQYF
.	16	TRBV5-1	TRBJ2-1	TRBD1	TGCGCCAGCAGCTCACGGACAGGGGGTACCTACAATGAGCAGTTCTTC	CASSSRTGGTYNEQFF
medium-sized	14	TRBV19	TRBJ1-1	.	TGTGCCAGTAGCCACCCATACGGGAGTACTGAAGCTTTCTTT	CASSHPYGSTEAFF
.	15	TRBV20-1	TRBJ1-3	TRBD1	TGCAGTGCTCCACCGACAGGGGGCTCTGGAAACACCATATATTTT	CSAPPTGGSGNTIYF
.	17	TRBV15	TRBJ1-2	.	TGTGCCACCAGCAGAGGCATGGCCGGGTTGGGACATTATGGCTACACCTTC	CATSRGMAGLGHYGYTF
few	15	TRBV7-7	TRBJ2-5	TRBD2	TGTGCCAGCAGCTCGGGACTAGCGGGAGCAGAGACCCAGTACTTC	CASSSGLAGAETQYF
.	12	TRBV6-1	TRBJ1-1	.	TGTGCCAGCAGACTCCGGGTCGCTGAAGCTTTCTTT	CASRLRVAEAFF
few	13	TRBV6-1	TRBJ2-7	TRBD1	TGTGCCAGCAGCCCGGGACAGCTCTACGAGCAGTACTTC	CASSPGQLYEQYF
.	17	TRBV2	TRBJ1-5	.	TGTGCCAGCAGTGAATTAGTAAACAGTCGTGACATTAGGCCCCAGCATTTT	CASSELVNSRDIRPQHF
few	14	TRBV10-3	TRBJ1-2	.	TGTGCCATAAGTGAGTCGCGGGGATCCTATGGCTACACCTTC	CAISESRGSYGYTF